This entry lists 22 T cell receptor beta chains sequenced from one sample in a study of blood T cell repertoires in COVID-19 (TCRdb year 2020). The library was prepared using the immunoSEQ multiplex PCR assay. Imported from immuneACCESS, the table was reduced by TCRdb to in-frame sequences with V and J called. These copies leave out some clones; in studies compared against another copy, an unresolved V gene accounts for under half, and the cause of the remainder is not known. This sample comprises around 94,000 clones, roughly 80% of them detected only once. The ten largest clones represent 19% of the sample. Sequencing was done on a sample of peripheral blood. The receptor set was obtained from a human donor in a cohort sampled during active COVID-19.

The V call is TRBV2, the J call TRBJ2-1; tentatively, D is TRBD2 (6 bases). Trimming pared 4 bases from V and 9 bases from J, leaving 22 bases between. This CDR3 region has 16 residues. Germline values: CDR1 SNHLY, CDR2 FYNNEI. CDR3 sequence: CASSGSFRDSQSEQFF. The DNA for the CDR3 is TGTGCCAGCAGTGGTTCGTTTCGGGACTCCCAAAGTGAGCAGTTCTTC.

This clone has a single count. The genes are TRBV3-1 (or the pseudogene TRBV3-2) and TRBJ2-7; D may be TRBD2 (6 bases). This CDR3 comprises 12 residues. Germline V gives CDR1 LGHDT, CDR2 YNNKEL (reference sequence). V lost 4 bases, J lost 7 bases, and 11 bases lay in between. CDR3 in DNA: TGTGCCAGCAGCCCGCTAGGGAGGGAGCAGTACTTC. It encodes CASSPLGREQYF.

The rearrangement uses TRBV3-1 (or the pseudogene TRBV3-2) and TRBJ2-7; 9 nucleotides match TRBD2. With V trimmed by 4 bases and J by 2 bases, 3 bases remained unmatched. Germline V lookup: CDR1 LGHDT, CDR2 YNNKEL (reference sequence). The CDR3 has 14 amino acids. The CDR3 nucleotides read TGTGCCAGCAGCCGCGCTAGCGGGGCCTACGAGCAGTACTTC. It codes for CASSRASGAYEQYF.

For the CDR3, the DNA is TGTGCCAGCAGTTACGGGGCGGACACTGAAGCTTTCTTT. It translates to CASSYGADTEAFF. The chain links TRBV6-5 to TRBJ1-1; a possible D gene is TRBD1 (5 bases). Germline V gene sequence: CDR1 MNHEY, CDR2 SVGAGI. The CDR3 has 13 amino acids. Trimming took 2 bases from V and 3 from J, leaving 7 bases between them.

This clone showed up just a few times. V is TRBV4-2 and J is TRBJ1-3; no firm D call. Germline lookup yields CDR1 LGHNA and CDR2 YNFKEQ. V was shortened by 2 bases and J by 0 bases, with 11 bases between the two germline ends. The CDR3 contains 16 residues. The CDR3, as DNA: TGTGCCAGCAGCCAACAGGTAACAAGCTCTGGAAACACCATATATTTT. It yields the protein CASSQQVTSSGNTIYF.

The rearrangement joins TRBV23-1 to TRBJ1-1; D is perhaps TRBD1 (5 bases). TRBV23-1 is an ORF; its function is uncertain. V was cut by 4 bases and J by 1 base, with 10 bases left in between. The CDR3 totals 14 residues. The CDR3 coding sequence is TGCGCCAGCAGTCCACGTGACAGGAACACTGAAGCTTTCTTT. It specifies CASSPRDRNTEAFF.

The chain uses TRBV29-1 and TRBJ1-1; D call uncertain. Germline CDR1 is SQVTM and CDR2 is ANQGSEA. CDR3 length: 12 amino acids. Trimming pared 7 bases from V and 1 base from J, leaving 10 bases between. DNA of the CDR3: TGCAGCGCTATCACGGGGAACACTGAAGCTTTCTTT. Translated: CSAITGNTEAFF.

This sequence joins TRBV2 and TRBJ1-4, with TRBD1 matching 9 bases. V was pared by 6 bases and J by 8 bases, with 4 bases of the junction left unmatched. The CDR3 runs 13 residues. The germline CDR1 and CDR2 sequences are SNHLY and FYNNEI. The CDR3 is CASRGDREEKLFF. As DNA, the CDR3 is TGTGCCAGCAGAGGGGACAGGGAAGAAAAACTGTTTTTT.

The CDR3 region has the DNA TGTGCCAGCAGCTATGGACGGCAACTACTAGTGAGGGACGAGCAGTACTTC. Translation gives CASSYGRQLLVRDEQYF. V usage is TRBV21-1 and J usage is TRBJ2-7; TRBD2, the D gene given by the table, was not confirmed from the DNA. TRBV21-1 is a recognized pseudogene. The CDR3 has 17 residues.

The V gene is TRBV5-1, the J gene TRBJ2-7; 7 positions agree with TRBD1. Germline trimming cut 0 bases from V and 3 bases from J; bases unmatched to any gene: 3. From germline, CDR1 is SGHRS and CDR2 YFSETQ. The CDR3 is 14 amino acids. The chain's CDR3 is CASSLGQGYYEQYF. The CDR3 DNA reads TGCGCCAGCAGCTTGGGACAGGGATACTACGAGCAGTACTTC.

The rearrangement joins TRBV7-6 to TRBJ2-1; TRBD2 matches 12 bases. The CDR3 runs to 16 residues. Germline V gene lookup returns CDR1 SGHVS and CDR2 FNYEAQ. V shed 4 bases and J 8 bases; nucleotides not matched to a gene: 9. The CDR3 DNA reads as TGTGCCAGCAGCTCCCGACTAGCGGGAGCTAGTGATGAGCAGTTCTTC. As protein: CASSSRLAGASDEQFF.

The rearrangement joins TRBV7-2 to TRBJ2-7; no clear D. Trimming removed 1 base at V and 5 bases at J, with 9 bases between. Germline V lookup: CDR1 SGHTA, CDR2 FQGNSA. CDR3 length equals 13 residues. CDR3 sequence: CASSLVTRNEQYF. Here the CDR3 DNA reads TGTGCCAGCAGCTTAGTAACCAGAAACGAGCAGTACTTC.

This clone was observed a single time. The chain recombines TRBV29-1 with TRBJ2-1; the match to TRBD2 covers 8 bases. The CDR3 spans 14 residues. V was clipped by 6 bases and J by 0 bases; unmatched bases: 4. Germline CDR1 and CDR2: SQVTM and ANQGSEA. CDR3 DNA sequence: TGCAGCGTCTCGAGCGGGAGCTCCTACAATGAGCAGTTCTTC. It encodes CSVSSGSSYNEQFF.

This chain uses TRBV5-6 with TRBJ1-5; weak D call: TRBD1 (5 bases). This CDR3 comprises 15 residues. CDR1 is SGHDT and CDR2 is YYEEEE in the germline V gene. V dropped 2 bases and J dropped 5 bases, with 14 bases sitting between them. CDR3 coding DNA: TGTGCCAGCAGCTTCGGGGGATGGTCGGATCAGCCCCAGCATTTT. As protein: CASSFGGWSDQPQHF.

The chain combines TRBV4-2 with TRBJ2-2; 13 bases map to TRBD2. Trimming cost V 4 bases and J 4 bases; bases outside gene matches: 3. This CDR3 spans 16 amino acids. The germline V gene encodes CDR1 LGHNA and CDR2 YNFKEQ. The CDR3, as DNA: TGTGCCAGCAGCCCGGGACTAGCGGGGATCACCGGGGAGCTGTTTTTT. This gives the protein CASSPGLAGITGELFF.

This clone has only a few counts. The J gene is TRBJ1-5, the V gene TRBV7-9; D is uncertain. Germline CDR1 and CDR2: SEHNR and FQNEAQ (reference sequence). V lost 0 bases and J 12 bases, leaving 12 bases between the germline ends. The CDR3 is 13 amino acids. As DNA, the CDR3 is TGTGCCAGCAGCTTAGCCCAGGACTCTGTCCAGCATTTT. This sequence encodes CASSLAQDSVQHF.

This rearrangement joins TRBV6-1 to TRBJ2-6; a weak D match, TRBD1 (6 bases). The CDR3 is 18 residues long. CDR1 is MNHNS, CDR2 SASEGT, per germline. V gave up 0 bases and J gave up 4 bases, with 16 bases separating them. The CDR3: CASSEAGLGARGANVLTF. CDR3 DNA sequence: TGTGCCAGCAGTGAAGCGGGGCTGGGGGCGAGAGGGGCCAACGTCCTGACTTTC.

This clone was picked up one time. The V gene is TRBV18, the J gene TRBJ2-7; D gene uncertain. This CDR3 region has 14 residues. V was trimmed by 3 bases and J by 5 bases, leaving 14 bases between them. In germline, CDR1 is KGHSH, CDR2 LQKENI. The CDR3 loop is CASSPQTRANEQYF. DNA for the CDR3: TGTGCCAGCTCACCGCAGACACGAGCCAACGAGCAGTACTTC.

The V gene is TRBV15, the J gene TRBJ2-3; TRBD2 matches 7 bases. With V trimmed by 1 base and J by 4 bases, 2 bases remained unmatched. The CDR3 is made up of 14 amino acids. Germline V gene data show CDR1 as LNHNV and CDR2 as YYDKDF (reference sequence). The CDR3 nucleotides are TGTGCCACCAGCAGAGGGGGGAGGGCAGATACGCAGTATTTT. Its translation is CATSRGGRADTQYF.

The chain recombines TRBV7-9 with TRBJ2-3, with a tentative D call TRBD1 (6 bases). Between the trimmed V and J ends, which lost 11 bases and 6 bases, there was a span of 12 bases. Germline values: CDR1 SEHNR, CDR2 FQNEAQ (reference sequence). CDR3 length: 11 residues. The CDR3 DNA follows: TGTGCCTCAGGGGACGTCGATACGCAGTATTTT. Its translation: CASGDVDTQYF.

The chain uses TRBV4-1 and TRBJ2-7; D ambiguous. This CDR3 contains 15 residues. In germline, CDR1 is MGHRA, CDR2 YSYEKL. The V gene lost 3 bases and the J gene lost 2 bases, with 14 bases spanning the gap. The CDR3 region has the DNA TGCGCCAGCAGCCACACGACACAATCCACCTACGAGCAGTACTTC. Translation gives CASSHTTQSTYEQYF.

This clone was detected a few times. The chain carries TRBV18 and TRBJ1-1; D ambiguous. The CDR3 runs 13 residues. V gave up 4 bases and J gave up 3 bases, with 9 bases separating them. CDR1 and CDR2 (germline): KGHSH, LQKENI. CDR3 in DNA: TGTGCCAGCTCACAAAATCGGGACACTGAAGCTTTCTTT. Translated, it gives CASSQNRDTEAFF.